The 25 T cell receptor beta chains below were found in one sample sequenced in a study of blood T cell repertoires in COVID-19. Assay used: immunoSEQ multiplex PCR; TCRdb lists only in-frame clones, some missing. The table records about 270,000 clones, more than 75% of them present only once. The sample consisted of PBMCs or T cells enriched from blood (not recorded which). The receptors originated from a woman aged 60-70 years in a cohort exposed to, infected with or recovered from COVID-19 (not recorded which).

This clone was detected a few times. This chain connects TRBV5-3 to TRBJ2-7, with D perhaps TRBD2 (6 bases). TRBV5-3 is annotated as an ORF whose role is uncertain. The CDR3 extends over 14 amino acids. V was clipped by 4 bases and J by 3 bases, with 14 bases between them. The CDR3 sequence: CARSLTSSLYEQYF. In DNA form, the CDR3 reads TGTGCCAGAAGCCTCACTAGCAGCCTCTACGAGCAGTACTTC.

V gene TRBV5-4 combines with J gene TRBJ1-6; 9 bases align to TRBD1. The germline CDR1 and CDR2 sequences are SGHNT and YYREEE (reference sequence). The CDR3 runs to 16 residues. Trimming took 0 bases from V and 10 from J; bases not matched to a gene: 8. Here the CDR3 DNA reads TGTGCCAGCAGCTTGGTGGTGGGACAGGGAGGGTCACCCCTCCACTTT. Residues: CASSLVVGQGGSPLHF.

The chain has TRBV19 and TRBJ2-2, with D unresolved. The ends were cut back, 4 bases at V and 6 bases at J, with 18 bases in the middle. CDR1 is LNHDA, CDR2 SQIVND, per germline (reference sequence). This CDR3 is 16 amino acids long. CDR3 coding DNA: TGTGCCAGTAGTAGCCGCACAGTCACAGAGTCCGGGGAGCTGTTTTTT. It yields the protein CASSSRTVTESGELFF. Based on the CDR3 plus reference TRBV19 and TRBJ2-2, the full variable domain is DGGITQSPKYLFRKEGQNVTLSCEQNLNHDAMYWYRQDPGQGLRLIYYSQIVNDFQKGDIAEGYSVSREKKESFPLTVTSAQKNPTAFYLCASSSRTVTESGELFFGEGSRLTVL.

The J gene is TRBJ2-1, the V gene TRBV7-3; possible D gene TRBD1, 6 bases. Trimming stripped 4 bases from V and 0 bases from J, with 10 bases between. The CDR3 extends over 15 amino acids. The V gene's germline CDR1 is SGHTA and CDR2 FQGTGA. In DNA, the CDR3 is TGTGCCAGCAGCTCAGGGGCTAGCTCCTACAATGAGCAGTTCTTC. Its protein is CASSSGASSYNEQFF.

The chain is built from TRBV4-2 and TRBJ1-4, with D maybe TRBD1 (6 bases). The V end was cut by 7 bases, the J end by 7 bases, with 16 bases between. The CDR3 totals 14 residues. CDR1 and CDR2 from the germline V gene are LGHNA and YNFKEQ. CDR3 amino acids: CASTEGGLGEKLFF. The CDR3, as DNA: TGTGCCAGCACTGAGGGGGGGCTGGGTGAAAAACTGTTTTTT.

The chain joins TRBV3-1 (or the pseudogene TRBV3-2) to TRBJ2-7; the D gene is possibly TRBD2 (5 bases). Germline V lookup: CDR1 LGHDT, CDR2 YNNKEL (reference sequence). The ends were cut back, 1 base at V and 0 bases at J, with 10 bases in the middle. This CDR3 comprises 15 residues. CDR3 residues: CASSQGVSVSYEQYF. The CDR3 bases are TGTGCCAGCAGCCAAGGTGTTAGCGTCTCCTACGAGCAGTACTTC.

The chain couples TRBV5-6 to TRBJ1-5; a weak D match, TRBD1 (6 bases). CDR3 length equals 14 residues. V was shortened by 2 bases and J by 4 bases, with 10 bases between the two germline ends. Per the germline V gene, CDR1 is SGHDT and CDR2 is YYEEEE. Here the CDR3 reads CASSFRGENQPQHF. DNA for the CDR3: TGTGCCAGCAGCTTCAGGGGAGAGAATCAGCCCCAGCATTTT.

This rearrangement joins TRBV5-1 to TRBJ1-1; a weak D match, TRBD1 (6 bases). Trimming pared 0 bases from V and 5 bases from J, leaving 17 bases between. This CDR3 is built from 16 residues. CDR1 and CDR2 from the germline V gene are SGHRS and YFSETQ. CDR3 coding DNA: TGCGCCAGCAGCTTGGAGGCAGGGGTCATCGAAACTGAAGCTTTCTTT. Translated, it gives CASSLEAGVIETEAFF.

This clone was seen a handful of times. This sequence joins TRBV4-2 and TRBJ2-2; 9 nucleotides match TRBD2. V shed 0 bases, J shed 2 bases, and the junction held 4 bases outside the gene matches. The germline V gene encodes CDR1 LGHNA and CDR2 YNFKEQ. This CDR3 spans 17 amino acids. The CDR3 DNA reads as TGTGCCAGCAGCCAAGAACTAGCGGGTTATAACACCGGGGAGCTGTTTTTT. It translates to CASSQELAGYNTGELFF.

The chain joins TRBV19 to TRBJ2-1, with TRBD2 identical over 9 bases. CDR1 and CDR2 (germline): LNHDA, SQIVND (reference sequence). J was trimmed by 6 bases and V by 2 bases; bases with no gene match: 5. The CDR3 consists of 15 residues. The CDR3 nucleotides are TGTGCCAGTAGTATATCGGCTAGCGGGGCCAATGAGCAGTTCTTC. Translating gives CASSISASGANEQFF.

The chain is built from TRBV5-8 and TRBJ2-7, with 12 nucleotides matching TRBD2. The germline V gene encodes CDR1 SGHTS and CDR2 YDEGEE. Losses at the gene ends were 2 bases for V and 5 bases for J; bases not matched to a gene: 2. The CDR3 runs 14 residues. Written as DNA, the CDR3 is TGTGCCAGCAGCTTTCTAGCGGGAGGGGACGAGCAGTACTTC. Its translation is CASSFLAGGDEQYF.

This sequence joins TRBV29-1 and TRBJ2-1; D call uncertain. Germline CDR1 and CDR2: SQVTM and ANQGSEA. V dropped 7 bases and J dropped 4 bases, with 17 bases sitting between them. This CDR3 has 14 amino acids. The CDR3 sequence is CSGDSLDGYNEQFF. CDR3 nucleotide sequence: TGCAGCGGCGACTCCCTTGATGGTTACAATGAGCAGTTCTTC.

The V and J genes are TRBV18 and TRBJ1-1; 9 nucleotides match TRBD1. This CDR3 spans 14 amino acids. V shed 6 bases, J shed 1 base, and the junction held 3 bases outside the gene matches. CDR1 KGHSH and CDR2 LQKENI come from the germline V gene. Here the CDR3 reads CASSGQGRNTEAFF. In DNA, the CDR3 is TGTGCCAGCTCCGGACAGGGGCGGAACACTGAAGCTTTCTTT.

The chain uses TRBV3-1 (or the pseudogene TRBV3-2) and TRBJ2-2; 9 bases map to TRBD2. Germline values: CDR1 LGHDT, CDR2 YNNKEL (reference sequence). V was pared by 5 bases and J by 8 bases, with 15 bases of the junction left unmatched. The CDR3 is 17 residues long. The CDR3 region has the DNA TGTGCCAGCAGCGCCTATGGGCTAGCGGGAAATACAGGGGAGCTGTTTTTT. Translating it yields CASSAYGLAGNTGELFF.

This chain uses TRBV28 with TRBJ1-5; 8 bases agree with TRBD1. Germline lookup yields CDR1 MDHEN and CDR2 SYDVKM. This CDR3 contains 15 residues. Trimming cost V 7 bases and J 6 bases; bases outside gene matches: 11. In nucleotides, the CDR3 is TGTGCCAGCATCAATCGGGACAGGCCACGTCAGCCCCAGCATTTT. Translating it yields CASINRDRPRQPQHF.

This clone has only one observation. The chain carries TRBV10-3 and TRBJ2-1; 14 bases map to TRBD2. This CDR3 spans 16 amino acids. In germline, CDR1 is ENHRY, CDR2 SYGVKD. V was clipped by 6 bases and J by 0 bases; unmatched bases: 1. CDR3 sequence (DNA): TGTGCCATCAGCGGGACTAGCGGGAGCTCCTACAATGAGCAGTTCTTC. Its translation: CAISGTSGSSYNEQFF.

The CDR3 sequence: CASSRGTGGTKNIQYF. The CDR3 nucleotides read TGTGCCAGCTCACGGGGGACAGGGGGAACCAAAAACATTCAGTACTTC. The J gene is TRBJ2-4, the V gene TRBV18; 11 nucleotides align to TRBD1. J gave up 2 bases and V 4 bases, and 4 bases lay outside the gene matches. The CDR3 spans 16 residues. The germline gives CDR1 KGHSH, CDR2 LQKENI.

CDR3 nucleotide sequence: TGTGCCAGCAGTTTTGAGGGCCTCACAGATACGCAGTATTTT. Protein sequence: CASSFEGLTDTQYF. The chain links TRBV28 to TRBJ2-3; possible D gene TRBD2, 5 bases. Germline assignment: CDR1 MDHEN and CDR2 SYDVKM. There are 14 residues in the CDR3. V lost 3 bases, J lost 2 bases, and 9 bases lay in between.

V usage is TRBV28 and J usage is TRBJ2-7, with 9 positions matching TRBD1. Germline CDR1 reads MDHEN; CDR2 reads SYDVKM. The CDR3 is 13 amino acids. The ends lost 5 bases at V and 5 bases at J; junction bases unmatched: 4. The CDR3 nucleotides are TGTGCCAGCAGTATAGGGACAGGGAACGAGCAGTACTTC. This gives the protein CASSIGTGNEQYF.

This clone appeared once. The chain is built from TRBV19 and TRBJ1-2, with D tentatively TRBD1 (5 bases). The CDR3 contains 14 residues. The germline gives CDR1 LNHDA, CDR2 SQIVND (reference sequence). V dropped 6 bases and J dropped 0 bases, with 11 bases sitting between them. The CDR3 protein is CASSGQHANYGYTF. CDR3 sequence (DNA): TGTGCCAGTAGCGGACAACATGCTAACTATGGCTACACCTTC.

The chain employs TRBV27 and TRBJ1-2; TRBD1 matches 8 bases. This CDR3 has 15 residues. Germline V CDR1 and CDR2: MNHEY, SMNVEV (reference sequence). With 3 bases clipped from V and 4 bases from J, the junction kept 7 bases outside the gene matches. CDR3 sequence reads: CASSFTGQGTYGYTF. In nucleotides, the CDR3 is TGTGCCAGCAGTTTCACCGGACAGGGTACCTATGGCTACACCTTC.

This clone was seen more than once but under ten times. The same CDR3 also results from other DNA sequences found in this sample. J is TRBJ2-5 and V is TRBV6-5, with a weak D call TRBD2 (7 bases). CDR1 is MNHEY, CDR2 SVGAGI, per germline. CDR3 length: 13 amino acids. V gave up 6 bases and J gave up 5 bases, with 13 bases separating them. In nucleotides, the CDR3 is TGTGCCAGCAGGCGCGGGGGCGGGGAGACCCAGTACTTC. Protein product: CASRRGGGETQYF.

The chain carries TRBV29-1 and TRBJ2-7, with 14 bases fitting TRBD2. CDR3 length: 14 amino acids. V lost 6 bases, J lost 3 bases, and 4 bases stayed unmatched. Germline V gene lookup returns CDR1 SQVTM and CDR2 ANQGSEA. The CDR3 protein is CSVAGLAGVYEQYF. DNA for the CDR3: TGCAGCGTGGCGGGACTAGCGGGAGTCTACGAGCAGTACTTC.

The chain is built from TRBV9 and TRBJ1-2; tentative D call: TRBD1 (6 bases). Trimming removed 6 bases at V and 8 bases at J, with 17 bases between. The CDR3 consists of 13 residues. Germline assignment: CDR1 SGDLS and CDR2 YYNGEE. CDR3 in DNA: TGTGCCAGCACCGGTACAGGGTATATGGGCTACACCTTC. Amino acids: CASTGTGYMGYTF.

The chain carries TRBV4-3 and TRBJ2-5; the D gene is possibly TRBD2 (6 bases). The CDR3 has 16 residues. Germline V CDR1 and CDR2: LGHNA, YSLEER. V dropped 0 bases and J dropped 5 bases, with 16 bases sitting between them. CDR3 loop: CASSQDTGLAKETQYF. Here the CDR3 DNA reads TGCGCCAGCAGCCAAGATACAGGCCTAGCGAAGGAGACCCAGTACTTC.